Listed here are 6 T cell receptor beta chains from one sample, sequenced in a study of T cell responses to AZD1222 COVID-19 vaccine. The data were produced by immunoSEQ multiplex PCR, yet TCRdb's version contains in-frame clones alone and is incomplete. The sample has approximately 220,000 clones, about 92% seen once. The sequencing here drew on peripheral blood, taken on day 0 of MenACWY control vaccination. Receptors were obtained from an adult in good health.

The V and J genes are TRBV12-5 and TRBJ1-1; unclear D gene. The CDR3 sequence is 13 residues long. Between the trimmed V and J ends, which lost 5 bases and 4 bases, there was a span of 11 bases. From germline, CDR1 is LGHNT and CDR2 FRNRAP. DNA of the CDR3: TGTGCTAGTGGTCAAGAGGCCTTCACTGAAGCTTTCTTT. It encodes CASGQEAFTEAFF.

The chain joins TRBV5-1 to TRBJ1-2; TRBD1 matches 10 bases. The CDR3 is 17 residues long. Trimming cost V 4 bases and J 0 bases; bases outside gene matches: 9. The germline V gene has CDR1 SGHRS and CDR2 YFSETQ. The CDR3, as DNA: TGCGCCAGCAGCCCTAGGGACAGGGGATACACTAACTATGGCTACACCTTC. The encoded protein is CASSPRDRGYTNYGYTF.

The genes are TRBV7-2 and TRBJ2-7; 10 nucleotides agree with TRBD2. J gave up 6 bases and V 0 bases, and 2 bases lay outside the gene matches. CDR1 is SGHTA, CDR2 FQGNSA, per germline. CDR3 length: 14 amino acids. This CDR3 reads CASSLAQRGGEQYF. CDR3 DNA: TGTGCCAGCAGCTTAGCGCAGCGGGGGGGCGAGCAGTACTTC.

V and J are TRBV7-2 and TRBJ1-3; 7 bases match TRBD1. Germline CDR1 reads SGHTA; CDR2 reads FQGNSA. Trimming took 0 bases from V and 0 from J; bases not matched to a gene: 5. The CDR3 has 17 residues. The CDR3 nucleotides are TGTGCCAGCAGCTTAGCCCAGACAGGGAGCTCTGGAAACACCATATATTTT. This gives the protein CASSLAQTGSSGNTIYF.

The chain carries TRBV2 and TRBJ2-5; D could derive from TRBD1 or TRBD2 (5 bases each). This CDR3 region has 12 residues. Trimming left V 4 bases short and J 7 bases short, with 10 bases between. CDR1 and CDR2 from the germline V gene are SNHLY and FYNNEI. Here the CDR3 DNA reads TGTGCCAGCAGTGGGGACCTCGGGACCCAGTACTTC. Its translation is CASSGDLGTQYF.

The CDR3 spells CASITEAGKAFF. The CDR3 DNA is TGTGCCAGCATCACCGAGGCAGGTAAAGCTTTCTTT. The chain has TRBV6-5 and TRBJ1-1, with D unresolved. The germline V and J ends were trimmed by 7 bases and 9 bases, with 15 bases remaining between them. Germline V gene data show CDR1 as MNHEY and CDR2 as SVGAGI. The CDR3 covers 12 residues.